The clone carrying this T cell receptor (beta chain) was counted at least ten times. Its antigen is as yet unknown. These data are taken from a study of T cells in Graves' hyperthyroidism and ophthalmopathy. Enrolled ophthalmopathy patients presented with a Clinical Activity Score of at least 3, a NOSPECS grade of at least 4, and disease duration under 3 months. For the diagnoses, clinical symptoms, serum thyroxine and TRAb, thyroid ultrasound and orbital computed tomography were used. Authors of the study amplified TCR beta CDR3 regions from RNA transcripts. HTBI primers were the set used in a first-round RT-PCR of the TCR CDR3. TCRdb passed the multiplex PCR reads through MiXCR, listing each CDR3 protein once. The top ten clones hold 25% to 30% of a sample with roughly 240,000 distinct CDR3 sequences, about a sixth of them seen once. The length of the CDR3 is 15 residues. Germline V gene lookup returns CDR1 DFQATT and CDR2 SNEGSKA (reference sequence). J was trimmed by 8 bases and V by 0 bases; bases with no gene match: 12.

Study-wide points: Most thyroid clonotypes with frequency above 0.001 were detected in blood.

This rearrangement joins TRBV20-1 to TRBJ1-2; 7 bases are a match to TRBD1. This sequence originates from a woman aged 18-35 years with Graves' ophthalmopathy. Sequencing was performed on blood. CDR3 nucleotide sequence: TGCAGTGCTAGAGATCAACAGGGGTGGGTCTCAGGCTACACCTTC. It translates to CSARDQQGWVSGYTF.